These 12 T cell receptor beta chains came from one sample sequenced in a study of T cell clonality in common variable immunodeficiency. Only in-frame clones appear in the TCRdb table, and some are missing; sequencing was by immunoSEQ multiplex PCR. The repertoire shows about 37,000 clones, none seen only once; the top ten take around 0.87%. Sequencing was done on a sample of peripheral blood mononuclear cells. These TCRs come from a person between 18 and 70 years old in good health.

There are many counts of this clone. With the read ending 3 residues before the CDR3 end, the germline J gene is used to fill in that end. The V and J genes are TRBV20-1 and TRBJ1-5, with 8 bases identical to TRBD1. V was clipped by 4 bases and J by 6 bases; unmatched bases: 5. The length of the CDR3 is 13 residues. CDR1 and CDR2 from the germline V gene are DFQATT and SNEGSKA (reference sequence). CDR3 sequence: CSATGGGSQPQHF. Partial CDR3 DNA: TGCAGTGCTACAGGGGGCGGAAGTCAGCCC.

At least ten counts were recorded for this clone. The observed sequence ends 3 residues before the CDR3 terminus, with the missing tail filled in from the germline J gene. This chain uses TRBV7-9 with TRBJ1-1; a weak D match, TRBD1 (6 bases). Trimming left V 4 bases short and J 4 bases short, with 16 bases between. The CDR3 sequence is 15 residues long. Germline V CDR1 and CDR2: SEHNR, FQNEAQ (reference sequence). CDR3 region: CASSSGQRSLTEAFF. The part of the CDR3 DNA that was read is TGTGCCAGCAGCTCCGGACAGAGAAGCCTCACTGAA.

The sample holds many counts of this clone. The CDR3 DNA, read in part, is TGCGCCAGCAGCTTGGGCGGGATGAGCACAGATACG. Amino acid sequence: CASSLGGMSTDT. The complete CDR3 protein is CASSLGGMSTDTQYF. The chain recombines TRBV5-1 with TRBJ2-3, with TRBD2 as a possible D gene (6 bases). The DNA ends 3 residues before the CDR3 does, and the rest of the CDR3 is filled in from the germline J gene. Looked up from germline, CDR1 is SGHRS and CDR2 is YFSETQ. Trimming pared 0 bases from V and 0 bases from J, leaving 8 bases between. The CDR3 is 15 amino acids.

This clone was counted many times. Coverage ceases 3 residues before the CDR3 finishes, and the germline J gene fills in the end. The rearrangement links TRBV5-1 to TRBJ2-2; TRBD1 is a possible D gene (5 bases). CDR1 SGHRS and CDR2 YFSETQ come from the germline V gene. Trimming stripped 2 bases from V and 2 bases from J, with 10 bases between. The CDR3 is made up of 15 amino acids. Partial CDR3 DNA: TGCGCCAGCAGCTTAGGACACACCAACACCGGGGAG. Protein product: CASSLGHTNTGE. The whole CDR3 is CASSLGHTNTGELFF.

This clone was seen ten or more times. The read gets to within 3 residues of the CDR3 end, and the germline J gene fills in the rest. The rearrangement joins TRBV7-6 to TRBJ1-5; 7 bases are shared with TRBD1. This CDR3 has 16 amino acids. Germline V gene data show CDR1 as SGHVS and CDR2 as FNYEAQ. V lost 5 bases, J lost 5 bases, and 12 bases stayed unmatched. The DNA read from the CDR3 is TGTGCCAGCAGCCCAGGGGTAGGGCAGGGGGATCAGCCC. Its translation: CASSPGVGQGDQP. Given in full, the CDR3 is CASSPGVGQGDQPQHF.

This clone came up many times. The read comes to an end 3 residues before the CDR3 does, leaving the germline J gene to fill in the end. J is TRBJ2-1 and V is TRBV20-1; TRBD2 agrees at 7 bases. The CDR3 is 15 amino acids. Germline V lookup: CDR1 DFQATT, CDR2 SNEGSKA (reference sequence). V dropped 0 bases and J dropped 5; count of bases not matched to a gene: 7. The CDR3 loop is CSARDRAGVHNEQFF. The sequenced CDR3 bases are TGCAGTGCTAGAGATAGGGCGGGAGTCCACAATGAG.

In its sample, this clone was seen many times. Read data end 3 residues before the CDR3 end; the end is taken from the germline J gene. The V call is TRBV14, the J call TRBJ1-4; D gene unclear. V was cut by 5 bases and J by 0 bases, with 16 bases left in between. The CDR3 has 17 amino acids. From germline, CDR1 is SGHDN and CDR2 FVKESK. The CDR3 here is CASSDSMSAATNEKLFF. The part of the CDR3 DNA that was read is TGTGCCAGCAGCGACTCCATGTCAGCGGCAACTAATGAAAAA.

This clone was counted at least ten times. The read comes to an end 3 residues before the CDR3 does, leaving the germline J gene to fill in the end. The chain employs TRBV7-9 and TRBJ2-4, with D possibly being TRBD1 or TRBD2 (5 bases each). Germline CDR1 reads SEHNR; CDR2 reads FQNEAQ (reference sequence). The V end lost 8 bases, the J end lost 4 bases, and 6 bases lay between the germline ends. The CDR3 has 11 residues. The DNA read from the CDR3 is TGTGCCAGCGAGGGGAAAAACATT. Its protein is CASEGKNI. The complete CDR3 protein is CASEGKNIQYF.

This clone was counted many times. The CDR3 extends 3 residues past the end of the read, so its final part is completed from the germline J gene. This rearrangement joins TRBV5-4 to TRBJ2-5; 13 nucleotides line up with TRBD2. This CDR3 has 15 amino acids. CDR1 SGHNT and CDR2 YYREEE come from the germline V gene (reference sequence). After removal of 4 bases from V and 2 bases from J, the junction contained 2 bases not matched to a gene. The CDR3 protein is CASSRTSGSQETQYF. CDR3 DNA, as far as it was read: TGTGCCAGCAGCCGGACTAGCGGGAGTCAAGAGACC.

This clone showed up many times. The junction departs from germline at one end; a sequencing error may be responsible. The sequenced part of the CDR3 DNA is TGCGCCAGCAGCCAAGATCGGTTTTGGGCAGGCTATGGC. Residues: CASSQDRFWAGYG. The full CDR3 protein reads CASSQDRFWAGYGYTF. The chain employs TRBV4-2 and TRBJ1-2; no reliable D call. The read falls 3 residues short of the CDR3 end, and the missing part is taken from the germline J gene. The CDR3 runs to 16 residues. Germline V CDR1 and CDR2: LGHNA, YNFKEQ.

Many counts were recorded for this clone. The read comes to an end 3 residues before the CDR3 does, leaving the germline J gene to fill in the end. This chain links TRBV2 with TRBJ2-4, with D hard to call. In germline, CDR1 is SNHLY, CDR2 FYNNEI. The CDR3 consists of 10 residues. Partial CDR3 DNA: TGTGCCAGCAGTAAGGGTATT. Translated: CASSKGI. Given in full, the CDR3 is CASSKGIQYF.

This clone was observed many times. The read ends 3 residues shy of where the CDR3 ends; the end is completed using the germline J gene. The chain has TRBV10-3 and TRBJ1-2; D uncertain. This CDR3 contains 13 residues. The germline V and J ends were trimmed by 4 bases and 0 bases, with 6 bases remaining between them. Germline loops: CDR1 ENHRY, CDR2 SYGVKD. The covered CDR3 bases are TGTGCCATCAGTGCCCCCTCTAACTATGGC. This sequence encodes CAISAPSNYG. The full CDR3 sequence reads CAISAPSNYGYTF.